This entry concerns a single T cell receptor beta chain. Its antigen is currently not known. No quality values exist for individual bases; no much larger clone is one base distant. The data were obtained in a study of blood T cell repertoires in COVID-19 (dated by TCRdb to 2020 to 2021). As for the study more broadly: Samples from collaborators originated in the United States, Italy and Spain and spanned both the acute and convalescent phases of COVID-19. The material from the prospective study consisted of cDNA or gDNA derived from T cells, B-cell-depleted T cells, or PBMCs. Deeply sampled blood TCRbeta repertoires from subjects exposed to, actively infected with, or recovered from COVID-19 were included in the dataset. The repertoires were made available in a free public database intended to serve as a resource for research on the immune response to SARS-CoV-2. Samples were obtained from the ongoing ImmuneRACE study (first 160 participants) and from about 1,300 subjects provided by 6 global collaborators. A de-identified subject ID, COVID-19 status, age in years and sex were almost always included in the sample metadata. Where available, HLA class I and class II types were obtained from metadata supplied by the sample provider rather than from assay-based typing. Points the paper makes about the study in general: How much clinical and demographic metadata was included differed by source and by participant, and the metadata was provided uncurated.

The collaborating institutions used their own protocols to collect whole blood in K2EDTA tubes. For TCRbeta analysis, collaborators shipped samples in one of three forms: frozen whole blood, isolated PBMCs, or DNA extracted from either of those sample types. TCRbeta CDR3 regions were amplified from genomic DNA using the immunoSEQ Assay, a bias-controlled multiplex PCR. The authors' pipeline ran thus. Nucleated cell counts per sample were estimated from amplification of reference gene primers within the assay. To quantify the absolute abundance of each unique TCRbeta CDR3 rearrangement, sequence reads were collapsed and filtered. For each sample, productive Simpson clonality was calculated by taking the square root of Simpson's diversity index across productive rearrangements. In TCRdb, the immuneACCESS table is reduced to in-frame sequences with V and J assigned. These tables do not hold every clone; where another copy was compared, an unresolved V gene accounts for under half, and the others remain unexplained. V, J and clone size are taken as reported in that table, and D and trimming were inferred from the DNA itself. The table for this sample lists about 100,000 clones; around nine tenths of them were counted only once. The ten most abundant clones make up around 5.7% of the sample.

Compared with germline, V lacks 5 bases and J lacks 1 base; bases without a gene match: 4. The germline V gene supplies CDR1 MNHEY and CDR2 SVGAGI. The CDR3 holds 14 amino acids from the cysteine to the phenylalanine. The entry retains the CDR3 DNA only, 42 bases that are in frame from base 1. Recombination joined TRBV6-5 with TRBJ1-1, with 7 middle bases fitting TRBD1. The sequenced sample was peripheral blood. This TCR was recovered from a man between 65 and 80 years old with acute or convalescent COVID-19. The sequenced DNA: TGTGCCAGCAGTCGGTGGACAGGGAACACTGAAGCTTTCTTT. Its translation reads: CASSRWTGNTEAFF.